This entry describes one TCR beta chain. These data belong to a study of cytomegalovirus exposure and HLA in healthy donors. For the study at large: A prior analysis found 95 million to 140 million unique TCR beta sequences from 170 million or so T cells.

The CDR3 has 14 residues. Germline-derived CDR1 and CDR2 are SNHLY and FYNNEI. Trimming at V came to 6 bases and at J to 1 base, leaving 2 bases not matched to a gene. Each of the donors was a healthy bone marrow donor. Use of 60 Vbeta and 13 Jbeta primers characterized the PCR. Some clones are missing from TCRdb's copy, which holds only in-frame ones; the method was immunoSEQ multiplex PCR. The sample yields 130,000 or so clones, about 79% seen once. The V gene is TRBV2, the J gene TRBJ2-5; 10 bases agree with TRBD2. The TCR comes from a female donor in good health and CMV-seropositive. The sample was PBMCs. The CDR3 nucleotides read TGTGCCAGCAGCCAGCGGGAGGGCCAAGAGACCCAGTACTTC. Its translation is CASSQREGQETQYF.